These 29 T cell receptor beta chains came from one sample sequenced in a study. A single record per CDR3 protein comes from TCRdb applying MiXCR to the 5' RACE reads. The sample has roughly 40,000 distinct CDR3 sequences, about 19% seen once. Sequenced: naive CD4+ T cells sorted from a lymph node. Subset indicated: naive CD4+ T cells, CD4+CD45RA+CD25-. These receptors all come from a female donor with breast cancer.

This chain uses TRBV5-1 with TRBJ2-7; D is perhaps TRBD1 (5 bases). Deletions cut 5 bases from V and 2 bases from J, with 14 bases between. CDR3 length equals 14 residues. The germline CDR1 and CDR2 sequences are SGHRS and YFSETQ. CDR3 protein: CASRLTGITYEQYF. The CDR3 DNA is TGCGCCAGCAGACTAACAGGAATCACCTACGAGCAGTACTTC.

This clonotype came up a few times. This chain connects TRBV30 to TRBJ2-3; TRBD2 matches at 10 bases. V shed 2 bases and J 4 bases; nucleotides not matched to a gene: 6. Germline V gene lookup returns CDR1 GTSNPN and CDR2 SVGIG (reference sequence). This CDR3 is built from 15 residues. CDR3 coding DNA: TGTGCCTGGAGTCGGGCTAGCGGGAGCTCAGATACGCAGTATTTT. Translating it yields CAWSRASGSSDTQYF.

This clonotype was counted once. The rearrangement links TRBV4-2 to TRBJ1-4, with 8 bases identical to TRBD1. The CDR3 loop spans 15 amino acids. Germline CDR1 LGHNA, CDR2 YNFKEQ. J lost 7 bases, V lost 4 bases, and 8 bases had no gene match. In DNA, the CDR3 is TGTGCCAGCAGCCTAAACCCAGGGGGCGGTGAAAAACTGTTTTTT. It specifies CASSLNPGGGEKLFF.

Regarding this clonotype: A read error may be the cause here, since a much bigger clone is one base away. It is likely a read error, because the conserved phenylalanine at the end of the CDR3 is missing. This chain uses TRBV20-1 with TRBJ2-2, with D unresolved. Trimming removed 3 bases at V and 0 bases at J, with 8 bases between. Looked up from germline, CDR1 is DFQATT and CDR2 is SNEGSKA (reference sequence). CDR3 size: 14 residues. The CDR3 spells CSARAAANTGELFL. The CDR3 bases are TGCAGTGCTAGGGCAGCCGCGAACACCGGGGAGCTGTTTCTT.

In its sample, this clonotype was seen many times. V is TRBV7-9 and J is TRBJ2-1; maybe TRBD2 (5 bases). The CDR3 has 11 residues. Germline lookup yields CDR1 SEHNR and CDR2 FQNEAQ (reference sequence). Trimming took off 4 bases at V and 10 bases at J, with 8 bases between the two ends. CDR3 nucleotides: TGTGCCAGCAGCTCTCGCGGGGAGCAGTTCTTC. Translation gives CASSSRGEQFF.

This clonotype was observed a handful of times. The chain couples TRBV6-2 or TRBV6-3 to TRBJ2-4; 7 nucleotides align to TRBD1. CDR3 length: 15 residues. V lost 8 bases and J lost 0; bases outside the gene matches: 7. In germline, CDR1 is MNHEY, CDR2 SVGEGT. DNA of the CDR3: TGTGCCAGCGGGGACAGCACATTAGCCAAAAACATTCAGTACTTC. Translated: CASGDSTLAKNIQYF.

The chain uses TRBV4-3 and TRBJ2-1, with 7 bases fitting TRBD2. This CDR3 comprises 15 residues. Looked up from germline, CDR1 is LGHNA and CDR2 is YSLEER. The V segment lost 2 bases and the J segment 4 bases; nucleotides outside the gene matches: 5. For the CDR3, the DNA is TGCGCCAGCAGCCAATCGACTAGCACTTACAATGAGCAGTTCTTC. Protein product: CASSQSTSTYNEQFF.

V is TRBV9 and J is TRBJ1-4, with D unclear. Looked up from germline, CDR1 is SGDLS and CDR2 is YYNGEE. This CDR3 region has 17 residues. The V and J ends lost 0 bases and 0 bases respectively, with 12 bases between them. CDR3 coding DNA: TGTGCCAGCAGCGTAGCTGTGACGGCCGCAACTAATGAAAAACTGTTTTTT. Its translation: CASSVAVTAATNEKLFF.

This clonotype came up a few times. This chain connects TRBV20-1 to TRBJ2-5; the D gene is possibly TRBD1 (6 bases). CDR1 is DFQATT, CDR2 SNEGSKA, per germline (reference sequence). Between the trimmed V and J ends, which lost 1 base and 7 bases, there was a span of 16 bases. The CDR3 has 14 residues. The CDR3 loop reads CSARGSDRTATQYF. DNA of the CDR3: TGCAGTGCTAGAGGGAGCGACAGGACGGCGACCCAGTACTTC.

The sample holds a few counts of this clonotype. This rearrangement joins TRBV9 to TRBJ1-6; TRBD1 is a possible D gene (5 bases). The V gene's germline CDR1 is SGDLS and CDR2 YYNGEE. The CDR3 sequence is 16 residues long. V lost 3 bases and J lost 7, with 17 bases in between. CDR3 residues: CASSGGLGTGNSPLHF. CDR3 in DNA: TGTGCCAGCAGCGGCGGCCTCGGGACGGGCAATTCACCCCTCCACTTT.

The CDR3 DNA follows: TGTGCCAGCAGCGACTTACAGGGAAACACCGGGGAGCTGTTTTTT. Encoded protein: CASSDLQGNTGELFF. The rearrangement links TRBV25-1 to TRBJ2-2; TRBD1 might be the D (6 bases). Germline V CDR1 and CDR2: MGHDK, SYGVNS. This CDR3 comprises 15 residues. V was cut by 6 bases and J by 2 bases, with 13 bases left in between.

The rearrangement joins TRBV7-9 to TRBJ1-2, with D maybe TRBD1 (6 bases). V shed 5 bases and J shed 0 bases, with 13 bases lying between them. The CDR3 is 15 residues long. Germline CDR1 SEHNR, CDR2 FQNEAQ (reference sequence). The CDR3 region is CASSQTGTPNYGYTF. The DNA for the CDR3 is TGTGCCAGCAGCCAAACCGGGACACCTAACTATGGCTACACCTTC.

This clonotype has more than one count but fewer than ten. The V gene is TRBV7-2, the J gene TRBJ1-4, with TRBD1 matching over 8 bases. Germline V gene sequence: CDR1 SGHTA, CDR2 FQGNSA. The CDR3 totals 16 residues. The ends lost 5 bases at V and 3 bases at J; junction bases unmatched: 8. CDR3 in amino acids: CASSLGQGGSNEKLFF. Here the CDR3 DNA reads TGTGCCAGCAGCCTCGGACAGGGCGGGTCTAATGAAAAACTGTTTTTT.

This clonotype came up a few times. The V call is TRBV4-1, the J call TRBJ1-2; no clear D. V lost 0 bases, J lost 8 bases, and 10 bases lay in between. Germline V gene sequence: CDR1 MGHRA, CDR2 YSYEKL. This CDR3 spans 13 amino acids. The CDR3 reads CASSQDGTAGYTF. Written as DNA, the CDR3 is TGCGCCAGCAGCCAAGATGGTACAGCCGGCTACACCTTC.

This clonotype was found a few times. This chain uses TRBV20-1 with TRBJ2-1; 13 bases agree with TRBD2. Germline assignment: CDR1 DFQATT and CDR2 SNEGSKA (reference sequence). This CDR3 has 17 residues. The junction had 9 bases not matched to a gene; V was cut back by 1 base and J by 6 bases. CDR3 bases: TGCAGTGCTAGAGCCCGCGGACTAGCGGGAGTTGTCAATGAGCAGTTCTTC. Residues: CSARARGLAGVVNEQFF.

The chain links TRBV4-3 to TRBJ2-2, with a weak D call TRBD2 (5 bases). V lost 3 bases to trimming and J lost 5 bases, with 13 bases between them. Germline CDR1 LGHNA, CDR2 YSLEER. The CDR3 runs 15 residues. The CDR3 DNA is TGCGCCAGCAGCCAGCGGGCCTCCGAAACCGGGGAGCTGTTTTTT. This encodes CASSQRASETGELFF.

This clonotype was observed a handful of times. This chain uses TRBV7-2 with TRBJ2-3; D may match TRBD1 or TRBD2 (6 bases each). Trimming cost V 1 base and J 5 bases, with 13 bases left between them. From germline, CDR1 is SGHTA and CDR2 FQGNSA. The CDR3 totals 15 residues. CDR3 sequence: CASSLGFGGGDTQYF. CDR3 coding DNA: TGTGCCAGCAGCTTAGGTTTCGGGGGCGGAGATACGCAGTATTTT.

With respect to this clonotype: Likely a read error: the CDR3 ends without its conserved phenylalanine or tryptophan. The CDR3: CSALKQGAGTDTQYS. In DNA form, the CDR3 reads TGCAGTGCTCTTAAACAGGGGGCTGGTACAGATACGCAGTATTCT. The V and J genes are TRBV20-1 and TRBJ2-3, with 9 bases that match TRBD1. Germline V gene data show CDR1 as DFQATT and CDR2 as SNEGSKA (reference sequence). The CDR3 runs to 15 residues. Unmatched junction bases numbered 9, after V lost 5 bases and J lost 3 bases.

As to this clonotype: The CDR3 does not close with the conserved phenylalanine or tryptophan, likely indicating a read error. The chain joins TRBV6-1 to TRBJ1-5; D is unresolved. Germline V gives CDR1 MNHNS, CDR2 SASEGT. CDR3 size: 16 residues. The CDR3 protein is CASTRSLDHSNQPQHL. The CDR3 nucleotides read TGTGCCAGCACCAGAAGCCTTGACCATAGCAACCAGCCCCAGCATCTT.

In its sample, this clonotype was seen many times. V usage is TRBV5-5 and J usage is TRBJ2-3; D perhaps matches TRBD2 (5 bases). Germline V gives CDR1 SGHKS, CDR2 YYEKEE (reference sequence). V gave up 1 base and J gave up 6 bases, with 9 bases separating them. The CDR3 has 13 residues. The CDR3 loop reads CASSLTQRDTQYF. DNA for the CDR3: TGTGCCAGCAGCTTGACACAGCGGGATACGCAGTATTTT.

This clonotype came up many times. V gene TRBV30 combines with J gene TRBJ2-3; 8 nucleotides agree with TRBD1. Trimming removed 4 bases from V and 1 base from J; junction bases left unmatched: 1. Germline CDR1 reads GTSNPN; CDR2 reads SVGIG (reference sequence). CDR3 length: 13 residues. The CDR3 nucleotides are TGTGCCTGGAAGACAGGGGGCACAGATACGCAGTATTTT. Translating gives CAWKTGGTDTQYF. Full variable domain (rest looked up from reference TRBV30 and TRBJ2-3): SQTIHQWPATLVQPVGSPLSLECTVEGTSNPNLYWYRQAAGRGLQLLFYSVGIGQISSEVPQNLSASRPQDRQFILSSKKLLLSDSGFYLCAWKTGGTDTQYFGPGTRLTVL.

The chain has TRBV19 and TRBJ2-7; no firm D call. Trimming took 6 bases from V and 1 from J, leaving 10 bases between them. Germline V lookup: CDR1 LNHDA, CDR2 SQIVND (reference sequence). The CDR3 is 13 amino acids. The DNA for the CDR3 is TGTGCCAGTAGCGGCAGGCCGTCCTACGAGCAGTACTTC. Translated, it gives CASSGRPSYEQYF.

The chain carries TRBV3-1 and TRBJ1-2; 12 positions agree with TRBD1. The V and J ends lost 4 bases and 7 bases, in that order; junction bases with no gene match: 7. Per the germline V gene, CDR1 is LGHDT and CDR2 is YNNKEL (reference sequence). The CDR3 totals 15 residues. CDR3 in amino acids: CASSRAGQGAGGYTF. CDR3 bases: TGTGCCAGCAGCCGAGCGGGACAGGGGGCTGGTGGCTACACCTTC.

This clonotype was observed many times. J is TRBJ1-2 and V is TRBV10-3, with TRBD1 matching over 12 bases. Per germline, CDR1 ENHRY and CDR2 SYGVKD. This CDR3 is 14 amino acids long. V shed 6 bases, J shed 10 bases, and the junction held 9 bases outside the gene matches. CDR3 region: CAISSSGTGGDYTF. As DNA, the CDR3 is TGTGCCATCAGCAGCTCCGGGACAGGGGGCGACTACACCTTC.

About this clonotype itself: A much larger clone differs from this one at a single base, so this may be a read error. The V and J genes are TRBV5-1 and TRBJ1-1; D not certain. The CDR3 covers 13 residues. Germline values: CDR1 SGHRS, CDR2 YFSETQ. The ends were cut back, 0 bases at V and 2 bases at J, with 5 bases in the middle. This CDR3 reads CASSLDTNTEAFF. In DNA form, the CDR3 reads TGCGCCAGCAGCTTGGACACTAACACTGAAGCTTTCTTT.

The chain joins TRBV7-2 to TRBJ2-2; D not resolved. The CDR3 covers 14 residues. Germline lookup yields CDR1 SGHTA and CDR2 FQGNSA. Between the trimmed V and J ends, which lost 5 bases and 3 bases, there was a span of 10 bases. CDR3 sequence: CASSPRSHTGELFF. The CDR3 DNA reads as TGTGCCAGCAGCCCCCGCAGCCACACCGGGGAGCTGTTTTTT. The full variable domain, rest sourced from reference TRBV7-2 and TRBJ2-2, is GAGVSQSPSNKVTEKGKDVELRCDPISGHTALYWYRQSLGQGLEFLIYFQGNSAPDKSGLPSDRFSAERTGGSVSTLTIQRTQQEDSAVYLCASSPRSHTGELFFGEGSRLTVL.

This clonotype was counted at least ten times. The chain combines TRBV5-1 with TRBJ2-1, with TRBD2 matching 9 bases. Germline lookup yields CDR1 SGHRS and CDR2 YFSETQ. The CDR3 has 15 amino acids. The ends lost 0 bases at V and 4 bases at J; junction bases unmatched: 2. CDR3 loop: CASSLGLAGYNEQFF. Here the CDR3 DNA reads TGCGCCAGCAGCTTGGGGCTAGCGGGGTACAATGAGCAGTTCTTC. Based on the CDR3 plus reference TRBV5-1 and TRBJ2-1, the full variable domain is KAGVTQTPRYLIKTRGQQVTLSCSPISGHRSVSWYQQTPGQGLQFLFEYFSETQRNKGNFPGRFSGRQFSNSRSEMNVSTLELGDSALYLCASSLGLAGYNEQFFGPGTRLTVL.

J is TRBJ2-1 and V is TRBV20-1; 9 nucleotides align to TRBD1. The CDR3 consists of 12 residues. Trimming removed 7 bases from V and 6 bases from J; junction bases left unmatched: 4. The germline CDR1 and CDR2 sequences are DFQATT and SNEGSKA (reference sequence). The CDR3 nucleotides are TGCAGTGTCGGGACAGGGATCAATGAGCAGTTCTTC. Translated: CSVGTGINEQFF.

The chain is built from TRBV4-1 and TRBJ2-6, with TRBD2 as a possible D gene (6 bases). This CDR3 has 16 amino acids. Trimming pared 1 base from V and 4 bases from J, leaving 11 bases between. Germline loops: CDR1 MGHRA, CDR2 YSYEKL. CDR3: CASSQGGVRGANVLTF. The CDR3 region has the DNA TGCGCCAGCAGCCAAGGCGGGGTGAGGGGGGCCAACGTCCTGACTTTC.